Listed here are 3 T cell receptor beta chains from one sample, sequenced in a study of T cells after yellow fever vaccination. TCRdb used MiXCR to reprocess the 5' RACE reads, holding one entry per CDR3 protein. The repertoire includes some 350,000 distinct CDR3 sequences, about 9.5% of them detected once, and about a sixth sits in the top ten. The sequenced sample was PBMCs, obtained on the day of the first yellow fever vaccination. Receptors were obtained from a man in his late teens or twenties who received the YFV17D yellow fever vaccine.

This clonotype was detected a few times. The chain uses TRBV4-1 and TRBJ2-4, with D possibly TRBD1 on 7 matching bases. This CDR3 is built from 18 residues. The V and J ends lost 4 bases and 4 bases respectively, with 23 bases between them. Germline V gene sequence: CDR1 MGHRA, CDR2 YSYEKL. The CDR3 DNA reads as TGCGCCAGCAGCCTTGGGACAGCTTTTGGGGGGAGAAAAAACATTCAGTACTTC. This codes for CASSLGTAFGGRKNIQYF.

This clonotype is deemed medium-sized. The rearrangement uses TRBV20-1 and TRBJ2-3; 9 positions agree with TRBD1. Germline assignment: CDR1 DFQATT and CDR2 SNEGSKA (reference sequence). V dropped 1 base and J dropped 4; count of bases not matched to a gene: 0. The CDR3 is 13 residues long. The DNA of the CDR3 is TGCAGTGCTAGAGGGGACAGGGCAGATACGCAGTATTTT. Translating it yields CSARGDRADTQYF.

A few counts support this clonotype. V is TRBV7-3 and J is TRBJ2-5, with TRBD1 matching over 10 bases. The germline CDR1 and CDR2 sequences are SGHTA and FQGTGA. The CDR3 length is 15 residues. V shed 4 bases and J 0 bases; nucleotides not matched to a gene: 2. CDR3: CASSSGQGDQETQYF. The CDR3 DNA reads as TGTGCCAGCAGCTCCGGACAGGGGGACCAAGAGACCCAGTACTTC.